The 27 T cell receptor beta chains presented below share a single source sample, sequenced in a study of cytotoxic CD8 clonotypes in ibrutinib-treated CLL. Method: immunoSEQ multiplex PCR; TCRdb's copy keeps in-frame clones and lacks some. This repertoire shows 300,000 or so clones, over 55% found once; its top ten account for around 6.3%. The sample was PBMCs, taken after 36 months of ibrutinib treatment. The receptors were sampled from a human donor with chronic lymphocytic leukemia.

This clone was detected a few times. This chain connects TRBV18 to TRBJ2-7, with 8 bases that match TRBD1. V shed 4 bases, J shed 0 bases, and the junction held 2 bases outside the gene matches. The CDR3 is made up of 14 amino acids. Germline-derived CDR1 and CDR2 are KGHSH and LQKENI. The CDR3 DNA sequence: TGTGCCAGCTCACGGACAGGGATCTCCTACGAGCAGTACTTC. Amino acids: CASSRTGISYEQYF. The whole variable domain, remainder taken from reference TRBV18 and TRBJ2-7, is NAGVMQNPRHLVRRRGQEARLRCSPMKGHSHVYWYRQLPEEGLKFMVYLQKENIIDESGMPKERFSAEFPKEGPSILRIQQVVRGDSAAYFCASSRTGISYEQYFGPGTRLTVT.

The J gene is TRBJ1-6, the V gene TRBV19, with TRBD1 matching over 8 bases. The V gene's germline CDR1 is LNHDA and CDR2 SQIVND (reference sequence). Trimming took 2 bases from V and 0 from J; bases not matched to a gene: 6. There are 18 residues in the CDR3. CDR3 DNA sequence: TGTGCCAGTAGTATAAGGACAGGGCCCAGCTCCTATAATTCACCCCTCCACTTT. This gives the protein CASSIRTGPSSYNSPLHF.

CDR3 sequence (DNA): TGTGCCAGCGGCTATGCGGGCGCAAACTACGAGCAGTACTTC. Translation gives CASGYAGANYEQYF. The chain couples TRBV6-1 to TRBJ2-7, with D perhaps TRBD2 (5 bases). This CDR3 comprises 14 residues. CDR1 MNHNS and CDR2 SASEGT come from the germline V gene. V lost 8 bases to trimming and J lost 3 bases, with 17 bases between them.

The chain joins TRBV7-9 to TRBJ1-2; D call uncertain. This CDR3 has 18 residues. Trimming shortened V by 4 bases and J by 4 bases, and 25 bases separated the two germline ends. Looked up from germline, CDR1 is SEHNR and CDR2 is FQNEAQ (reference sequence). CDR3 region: CASSSLGGGSTRGYGYTF. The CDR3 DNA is TGTGCCAGCAGCTCCCTTGGCGGAGGCTCAACCCGTGGCTATGGCTACACCTTC.

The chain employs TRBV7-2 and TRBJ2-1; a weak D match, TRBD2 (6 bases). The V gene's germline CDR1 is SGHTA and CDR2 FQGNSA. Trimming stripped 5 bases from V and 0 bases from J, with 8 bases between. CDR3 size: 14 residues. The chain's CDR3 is CASSRGYSYNEQFF. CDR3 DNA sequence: TGTGCCAGCAGCCGGGGGTACTCCTACAATGAGCAGTTCTTC.

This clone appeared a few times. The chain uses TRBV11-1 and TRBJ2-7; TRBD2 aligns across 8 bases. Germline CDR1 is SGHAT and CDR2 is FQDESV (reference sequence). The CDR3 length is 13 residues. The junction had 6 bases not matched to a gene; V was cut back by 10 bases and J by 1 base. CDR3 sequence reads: CATRPGGSYEQYF. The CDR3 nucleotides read TGTGCCACCCGGCCGGGAGGGTCCTACGAGCAGTACTTC.

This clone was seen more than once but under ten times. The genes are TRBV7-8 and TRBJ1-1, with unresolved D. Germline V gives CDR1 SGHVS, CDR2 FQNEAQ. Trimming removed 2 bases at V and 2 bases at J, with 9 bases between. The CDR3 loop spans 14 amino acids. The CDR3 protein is CASSLHSRNTEAFF. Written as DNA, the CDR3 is TGTGCCAGCAGCTTACACAGTCGCAACACTGAAGCTTTCTTT.

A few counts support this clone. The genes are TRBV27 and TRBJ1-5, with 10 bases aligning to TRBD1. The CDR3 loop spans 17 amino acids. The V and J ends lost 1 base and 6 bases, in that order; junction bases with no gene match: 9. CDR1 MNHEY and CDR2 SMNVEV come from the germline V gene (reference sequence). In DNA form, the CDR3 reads TGTGCCAGCAGTTTATGGGCCAGGACAGGGGGTAGTCAGCCCCAGCATTTT. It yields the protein CASSLWARTGGSQPQHF.

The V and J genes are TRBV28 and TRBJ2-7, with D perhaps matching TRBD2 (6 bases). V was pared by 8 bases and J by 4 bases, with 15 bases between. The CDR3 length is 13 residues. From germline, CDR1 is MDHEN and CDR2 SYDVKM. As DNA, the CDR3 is TGTGCCAGCTCCAGGGTCGGGGGTTACGAGCAGTACTTC. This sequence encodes CASSRVGGYEQYF.

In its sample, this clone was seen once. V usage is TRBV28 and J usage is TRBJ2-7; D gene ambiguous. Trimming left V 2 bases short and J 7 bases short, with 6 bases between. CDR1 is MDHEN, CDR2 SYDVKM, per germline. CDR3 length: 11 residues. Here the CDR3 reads CASSLVGEQYF. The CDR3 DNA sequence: TGTGCCAGCAGTTTAGTTGGGGAGCAGTACTTC.

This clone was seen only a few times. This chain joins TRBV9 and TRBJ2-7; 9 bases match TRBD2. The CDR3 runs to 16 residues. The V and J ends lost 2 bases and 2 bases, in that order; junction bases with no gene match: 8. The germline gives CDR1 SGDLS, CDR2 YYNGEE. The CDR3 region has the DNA TGTGCCAGCAGCGTCCTGGGGCGGGAGGGCCCCTACGAGCAGTACTTC. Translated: CASSVLGREGPYEQYF.

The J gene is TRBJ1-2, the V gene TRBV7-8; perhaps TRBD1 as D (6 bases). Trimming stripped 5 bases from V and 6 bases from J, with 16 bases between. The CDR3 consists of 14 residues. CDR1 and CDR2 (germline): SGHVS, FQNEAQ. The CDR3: CASSQRPGADGYTF. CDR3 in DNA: TGTGCCAGCAGCCAACGGCCAGGGGCCGATGGCTACACCTTC.

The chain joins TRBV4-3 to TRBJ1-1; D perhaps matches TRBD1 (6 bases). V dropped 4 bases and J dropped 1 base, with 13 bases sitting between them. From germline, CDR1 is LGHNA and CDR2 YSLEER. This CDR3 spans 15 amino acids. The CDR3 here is CASSRTRGRNTEAFF. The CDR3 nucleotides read TGCGCCAGCAGCCGCACAAGGGGGAGGAACACTGAAGCTTTCTTT.

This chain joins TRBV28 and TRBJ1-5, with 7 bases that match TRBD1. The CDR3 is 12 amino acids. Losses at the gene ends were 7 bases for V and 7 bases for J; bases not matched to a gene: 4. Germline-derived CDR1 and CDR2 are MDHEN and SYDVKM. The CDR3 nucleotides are TGTGCCAGCACGACAGGGTACCAGCCCCAGCATTTT. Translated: CASTTGYQPQHF.

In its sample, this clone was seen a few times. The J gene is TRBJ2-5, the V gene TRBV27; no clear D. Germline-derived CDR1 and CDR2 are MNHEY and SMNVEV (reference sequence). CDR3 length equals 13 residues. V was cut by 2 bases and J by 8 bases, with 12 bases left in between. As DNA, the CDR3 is TGTGCCAGCAGTTTAGGTGTGGGTGAAACCCAGTACTTC. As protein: CASSLGVGETQYF.

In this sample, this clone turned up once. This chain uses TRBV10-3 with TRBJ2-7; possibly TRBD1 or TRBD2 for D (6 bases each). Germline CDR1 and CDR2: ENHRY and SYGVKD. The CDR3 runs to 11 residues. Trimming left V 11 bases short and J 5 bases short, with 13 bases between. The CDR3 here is CASGGGHEQYF. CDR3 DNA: TGTGCCTCCGGAGGGGGGCACGAGCAGTACTTC.

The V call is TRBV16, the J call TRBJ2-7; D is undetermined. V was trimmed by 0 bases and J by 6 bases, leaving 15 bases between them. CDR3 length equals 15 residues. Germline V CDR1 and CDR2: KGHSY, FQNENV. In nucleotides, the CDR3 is TGTGCCAGCAGCCAATCGGCGCTACGGTTCCCCGAGCAGTACTTC. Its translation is CASSQSALRFPEQYF.

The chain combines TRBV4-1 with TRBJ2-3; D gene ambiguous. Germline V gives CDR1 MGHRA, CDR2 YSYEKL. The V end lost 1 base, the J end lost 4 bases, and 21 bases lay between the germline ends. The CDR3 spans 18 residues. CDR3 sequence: CASSQVRGQFLEADTQYF. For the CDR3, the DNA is TGCGCCAGCAGCCAAGTAAGAGGTCAATTTTTAGAGGCAGATACGCAGTATTTT.

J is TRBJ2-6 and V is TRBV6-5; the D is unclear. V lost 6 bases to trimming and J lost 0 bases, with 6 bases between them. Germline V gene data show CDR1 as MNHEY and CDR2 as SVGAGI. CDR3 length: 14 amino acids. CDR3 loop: CASSRISGANVLTF. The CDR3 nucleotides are TGTGCCAGCAGCAGGATCTCTGGGGCCAACGTCCTGACTTTC.

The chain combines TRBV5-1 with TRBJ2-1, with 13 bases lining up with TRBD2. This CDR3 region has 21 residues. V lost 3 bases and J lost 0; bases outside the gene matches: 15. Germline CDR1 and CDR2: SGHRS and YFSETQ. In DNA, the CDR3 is TGCGCCAGCAGCTCGGACCCCCCGACTAGCGGGGGGACCCACTCCTACAATGAGCAGTTCTTC. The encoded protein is CASSSDPPTSGGTHSYNEQFF. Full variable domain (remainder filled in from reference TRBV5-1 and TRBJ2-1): KAGVTQTPRYLIKTRGQQVTLSCSPISGHRSVSWYQQTPGQGLQFLFEYFSETQRNKGNFPGRFSGRQFSNSRSEMNVSTLELGDSALYLCASSSDPPTSGGTHSYNEQFFGPGTRLTVL.

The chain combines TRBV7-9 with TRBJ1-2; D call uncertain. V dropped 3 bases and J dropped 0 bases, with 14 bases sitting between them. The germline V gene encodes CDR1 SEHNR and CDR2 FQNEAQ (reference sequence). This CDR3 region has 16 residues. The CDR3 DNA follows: TGTGCCAGCAGCTTCCCTGGTGGGGAAGCTAACTATGGCTACACCTTC. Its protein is CASSFPGGEANYGYTF.

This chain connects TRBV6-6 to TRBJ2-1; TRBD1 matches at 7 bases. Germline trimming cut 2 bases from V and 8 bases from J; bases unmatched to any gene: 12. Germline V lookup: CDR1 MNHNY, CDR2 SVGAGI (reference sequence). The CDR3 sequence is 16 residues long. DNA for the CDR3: TGTGCCAGCAGTTACCCACAGGGGTCATTGGGCCATGAGCAGTTCTTC. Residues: CASSYPQGSLGHEQFF.

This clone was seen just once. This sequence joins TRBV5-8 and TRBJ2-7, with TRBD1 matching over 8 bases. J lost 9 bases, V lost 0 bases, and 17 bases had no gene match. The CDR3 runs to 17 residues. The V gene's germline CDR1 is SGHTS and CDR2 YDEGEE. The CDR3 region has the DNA TGTGCCAGCAGCTTGGACGGTGGACAGGGACAAAGGAGGGGGCAGTACTTC. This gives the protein CASSLDGGQGQRRGQYF.

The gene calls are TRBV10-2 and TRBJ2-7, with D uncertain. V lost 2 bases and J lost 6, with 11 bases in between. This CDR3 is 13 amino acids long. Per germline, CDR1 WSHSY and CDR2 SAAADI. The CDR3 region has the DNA TGCGCCAGCAGTGAGGGGCATAATATCGAGCAGTACTTC. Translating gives CASSEGHNIEQYF.

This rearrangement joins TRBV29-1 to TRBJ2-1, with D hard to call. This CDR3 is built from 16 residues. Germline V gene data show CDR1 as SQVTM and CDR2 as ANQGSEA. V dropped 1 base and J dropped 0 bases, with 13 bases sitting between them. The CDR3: CSVEGVEVSSYNEQFF. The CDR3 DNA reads TGCAGCGTTGAAGGGGTGGAAGTGAGCTCCTACAATGAGCAGTTCTTC.

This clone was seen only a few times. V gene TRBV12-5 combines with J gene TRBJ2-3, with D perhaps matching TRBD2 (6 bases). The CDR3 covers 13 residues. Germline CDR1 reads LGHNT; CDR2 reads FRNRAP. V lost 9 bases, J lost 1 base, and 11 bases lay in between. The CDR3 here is CASAGLRTDTQYF. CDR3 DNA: TGTGCTAGCGCGGGACTTCGCACAGATACGCAGTATTTT.

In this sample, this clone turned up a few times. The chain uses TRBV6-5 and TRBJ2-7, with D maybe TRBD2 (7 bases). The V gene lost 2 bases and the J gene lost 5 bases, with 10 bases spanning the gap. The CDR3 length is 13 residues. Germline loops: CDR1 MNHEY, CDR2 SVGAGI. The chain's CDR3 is CASSYSGTNEQYF. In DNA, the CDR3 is TGTGCCAGCAGTTACAGCGGGACAAACGAGCAGTACTTC.